This T cell receptor (beta chain) was documented in a study of T cell repertoires in cytomegalovirus infection. There are a few counts of this clonotype. Its antigen is not identified. Using its own MiXCR run on the reads, TCRdb lists one record per CDR3 protein. The sample contains around 55,000 distinct CDR3 sequences, around 18% of which appear only once. This CDR3 spans 14 amino acids. CDR1 SGHTA and CDR2 FQGNSA come from the germline V gene. With 2 bases removed from V and 6 bases from J, the gap between germline ends came to 10 bases. The chain couples TRBV7-2 to TRBJ2-2; D gene unclear. The material was CD8+ T cells from cultured PBMCs, obtained from culture after CMV antigen stimulation. The TCR sequence derives from a human donor in good health (CMV status not recorded). Some clones in this sample may be carry-over from other donors' samples. Here the CDR3 reads CASSLNHRPGELFF. CDR3 nucleotides: TGTGCCAGCAGCTTAAATCACCGGCCCGGGGAGCTGTTTTTT.